Listed below are T cell receptor beta chains from one sample, sequenced in a study of T-cell memory formation after mild COVID-19. MiXCR was run by TCRdb on the 5' RACE reads, yielding one entry per CDR3 protein. The table has around 130,000 distinct CDR3 sequences, roughly 6% seen once. Sequences were obtained from PBMCs or a T cell subset sorted from them (not recorded which). The source is an adult woman who had mild COVID-19 (a few samples of this study predate the infection). Cell type and time point are not known. The CDR3 runs from the conserved cysteine through the conserved F or W. Each record gives: J gene, clone size, V gene, D gene, CDR3 protein, CDR3 DNA. The D gene is left open where the match is weak. The size entry is marked missing in some rows and otherwise reads once, few, many or a size class.

j_call: TRBJ1-1; clone_size: few; v_call: TRBV12-3/TRBV12-4; d_call: .; cdr3_aa: CASSLGGANTEAFF; cdr3_nt: TGTGCCAGCAGTCTAGGAGGGGCGAACACTGAAGCTTTCTTT
j_call: TRBJ2-1; clone_size: many; v_call: TRBV5-1; d_call: TRBD1; cdr3_aa: CASRVGQGSYNEQFF; cdr3_nt: TGCGCCAGCAGAGTGGGACAGGGCTCCTACAATGAGCAGTTCTTC
j_call: TRBJ1-1; clone_size: many; v_call: TRBV7-3; d_call: .; cdr3_aa: CASSLSPQNTEAFF; cdr3_nt: TGTGCCAGCAGCTTATCACCACAGAACACTGAAGCTTTCTTT
j_call: TRBJ2-5; clone_size: few; v_call: TRBV7-8; d_call: .; cdr3_aa: CASSYPGSQYF; cdr3_nt: TGTGCCAGCAGCTACCCGGGATCCCAGTACTTC
j_call: TRBJ2-6; clone_size: many; v_call: TRBV5-1; d_call: TRBD1; cdr3_aa: CATHPGTDLSGANVLTF; cdr3_nt: TGCGCCACACACCCCGGGACAGATCTCTCTGGGGCCAACGTCCTGACTTTC
j_call: TRBJ1-4; clone_size: .; v_call: TRBV5-6; d_call: TRBD1; cdr3_aa: CASSLGRPGTGTRDLFF; cdr3_nt: TGTGCCAGCAGCTTGGGAAGACCCGGGACAGGGACCCGCGATCTGTTTTTT
j_call: TRBJ2-4; clone_size: many; v_call: TRBV7-9; d_call: .; cdr3_aa: CASSLGGGAQNIQYF; cdr3_nt: TGTGCCAGCAGCTTAGGAGGGGGGGCGCAAAACATTCAGTACTTC
j_call: TRBJ1-1; clone_size: few; v_call: TRBV25-1; d_call: .; cdr3_aa: CASREQGGNTEAFF; cdr3_nt: TGTGCCAGCAGGGAGCAAGGTGGGAACACTGAAGCTTTCTTT
j_call: TRBJ2-7; clone_size: many; v_call: TRBV7-2; d_call: TRBD1; cdr3_aa: CASSYGQGLQYF; cdr3_nt: TGTGCCAGCAGCTATGGACAGGGGTTGCAGTACTTC
j_call: TRBJ2-5; clone_size: few; v_call: TRBV2; d_call: TRBD2; cdr3_aa: CASSEGLAGATETQYF; cdr3_nt: TGTGCCAGCAGTGAGGGACTAGCGGGGGCAACGGAGACCCAGTACTTC
j_call: TRBJ2-3; clone_size: many; v_call: TRBV6-2/TRBV6-3; d_call: .; cdr3_aa: CASSPSGYTQYF; cdr3_nt: TGTGCCAGCAGCCCCAGCGGGTATACGCAGTATTTT
j_call: TRBJ1-5; clone_size: .; v_call: TRBV6-2/TRBV6-3; d_call: .; cdr3_aa: CASSLGPGSNQPQHF; cdr3_nt: TGTGCCAGCAGCCTCGGACCCGGGAGCAATCAGCCCCAGCATTTT
j_call: TRBJ1-5; clone_size: many; v_call: TRBV3-1; d_call: TRBD1; cdr3_aa: CASSRDRDSNQPQHF; cdr3_nt: TGTGCCAGCAGCCGAGACAGGGATAGCAATCAGCCCCAGCATTTT
j_call: TRBJ1-6; clone_size: few; v_call: TRBV12-3/TRBV12-4; d_call: .; cdr3_aa: CASTWGIYNSPLHF; cdr3_nt: TGTGCCTCGACGTGGGGGATCTATAATTCACCCCTCCACTTT